Listed here are 21 T cell receptor beta chains from one sample, sequenced in a study of cytomegalovirus exposure and HLA in healthy donors. 60 Vbeta and 13 Jbeta primers were used in PCR. This table comes from immunoSEQ multiplex PCR, and its TCRdb copy is limited to in-frame clones, with some not included. The sample contains some 140,000 clones, roughly 85% of which appear only once. Specimen: PBMCs. These receptors originate from a middle-aged man in good health and CMV-seronegative.

The J gene is TRBJ2-5, the V gene TRBV11-1, with a tentative D call TRBD2 (6 bases). Germline values: CDR1 SGHAT, CDR2 FQDESV (reference sequence). The CDR3 totals 13 residues. The ends were cut back, 1 base at V and 7 bases at J, with 10 bases in the middle. CDR3: CASSLGAGGTQYF. CDR3 DNA: TGTGCCAGCAGCTTAGGGGCCGGGGGGACCCAGTACTTC. The variable domain in full, completed from reference TRBV11-1 and TRBJ2-5, reads EAEVAQSPRYKITEKSQAVAFWCDPISGHATLYWYRQILGQGPELLVQFQDESVVDDSQLPKDRFSAERLKGVDSTLKIQPAELGDSAMYLCASSLGAGGTQYFGPGTRLLVL.

The chain links TRBV28 to TRBJ2-2; D unclear. With 6 bases removed from V and 2 bases from J, the gap between germline ends came to 13 bases. Germline V gene lookup returns CDR1 MDHEN and CDR2 SYDVKM. The CDR3 runs to 15 residues. The CDR3 nucleotides read TGTGCCAGCAGGCCATGGCAGGCCAACACCGGGGAGCTGTTTTTT. It is translated as CASRPWQANTGELFF.

The rearrangement joins TRBV7-9 to TRBJ2-2, with D possibly TRBD2 on 6 matching bases. The CDR3 contains 12 residues. V was trimmed by 4 bases and J by 7 bases, leaving 7 bases between them. Germline V gives CDR1 SEHNR, CDR2 FQNEAQ (reference sequence). DNA for the CDR3: TGTGCCAGCAGCTCTAGCGTCGGGGAGCTGTTTTTT. Its protein is CASSSSVGELFF.

This chain uses TRBV28 with TRBJ2-3; TRBD2 agrees at 14 bases. Germline lookup yields CDR1 MDHEN and CDR2 SYDVKM. V dropped 5 bases and J dropped 2; count of bases not matched to a gene: 9. The CDR3 runs to 18 residues. The CDR3 is CASSPIGTSGGHTDTQYF. In DNA form, the CDR3 reads TGTGCCAGCAGTCCAATAGGGACTAGCGGGGGCCACACAGATACGCAGTATTTT.

The gene calls are TRBV18 and TRBJ2-1; 7 nucleotides agree with TRBD2. V trimming: 3 bases; J trimming: 2 bases; junction bases outside the gene matches: 4. Germline CDR1 is KGHSH and CDR2 is LQKENI. The CDR3 loop spans 15 amino acids. The CDR3 coding sequence is TGTGCCAGCTCACCCATAGCGGGCGCCTACAATGAGCAGTTCTTC. Encoded protein: CASSPIAGAYNEQFF.

This chain uses TRBV30 with TRBJ2-3, with TRBD2 matching 8 bases. Germline V gene data show CDR1 as GTSNPN and CDR2 as SVGIG (reference sequence). CDR3 length: 14 residues. Trimming removed 0 bases from V and 2 bases from J; junction bases left unmatched: 1. The CDR3 sequence: CAWSVSGTTDTQYF. The CDR3 coding sequence is TGTGCCTGGAGTGTTAGCGGGACCACAGATACGCAGTATTTT.

The chain has TRBV11-2 and TRBJ2-3; D possibly corresponds to TRBD2 (5 bases). This CDR3 is 15 amino acids long. In germline, CDR1 is SGHAT, CDR2 FQNNGV. The V gene lost 5 bases and the J gene lost 2 bases, with 14 bases spanning the gap. CDR3 bases: TGTGCCAGCAGCACCGGGATACTTCACACAGATACGCAGTATTTT. Translation: CASSTGILHTDTQYF.

This clone has a handful of counts. The rearrangement uses TRBV10-3 and TRBJ1-2; a weak D match, TRBD1 (6 bases). From germline, CDR1 is ENHRY and CDR2 SYGVKD. CDR3 length: 15 amino acids. Trimming took off 3 bases at V and 7 bases at J, with 18 bases between the two ends. The DNA of the CDR3 is TGTGCCATCAGTGATCTGGTACAGGGCTGGGGTGGCTACACCTTC. Its protein product is CAISDLVQGWGGYTF.

The genes are TRBV27 and TRBJ1-6; TRBD1 might be the D (6 bases). The germline CDR1 and CDR2 sequences are MNHEY and SMNVEV (reference sequence). The V end was cut by 3 bases, the J end by 8 bases, with 14 bases between. The CDR3 runs 15 residues. For the CDR3, the DNA is TGTGCCAGCAGTTTCCGGGACACCAGATATTCACCCCTCCACTTT. It yields the protein CASSFRDTRYSPLHF.

This chain links TRBV6-1 with TRBJ1-2, with D perhaps matching TRBD1 (5 bases). Per the germline V gene, CDR1 is MNHNS and CDR2 is SASEGT. The CDR3 sequence is 13 residues long. V lost 3 bases and J 1 base, leaving 6 bases between the germline ends. The CDR3 DNA reads TGTGCCAGCAGTGAGACAGTTAACTATGGCTACACCTTC. Protein product: CASSETVNYGYTF.

The gene calls are TRBV9 and TRBJ2-1; 10 positions match TRBD1. Germline CDR1 reads SGDLS; CDR2 reads YYNGEE. The CDR3 has 15 amino acids. V trimming: 4 bases; J trimming: 3 bases; junction bases outside the gene matches: 4. The CDR3 coding sequence is TGTGCCAGCAGCCCTCGGACAGGGGGCTACAATGAGCAGTTCTTC. Protein: CASSPRTGGYNEQFF.

The V call is TRBV4-3, the J call TRBJ1-4; 7 bases are shared with TRBD1. CDR3 size: 15 residues. J was trimmed by 5 bases and V by 1 base; bases with no gene match: 4. Germline V gene sequence: CDR1 LGHNA, CDR2 YSLEER. The CDR3 protein is CASSQVETGNEKLFF. The CDR3 coding sequence is TGCGCCAGCAGCCAAGTTGAGACAGGGAATGAAAAACTGTTTTTT.

The V call is TRBV11-1, the J call TRBJ1-3; 7 bases fit TRBD1. Looked up from germline, CDR1 is SGHAT and CDR2 is FQDESV (reference sequence). The J segment lost 2 bases and the V segment lost 5 bases, leaving 6 bases of the junction unmatched. CDR3 size: 15 residues. The DNA of the CDR3 is TGTGCCAGCAGCACCGATGACAGGGCTGGAAACACCATATATTTT. Its translation is CASSTDDRAGNTIYF.

V is TRBV28 and J is TRBJ2-2, with 7 nucleotides matching TRBD2. J was trimmed by 0 bases and V by 5 bases; bases with no gene match: 6. Germline V gene data show CDR1 as MDHEN and CDR2 as SYDVKM. The CDR3 is made up of 16 amino acids. Here the CDR3 reads CASSQAGRPNTGELFF. The CDR3, as DNA: TGTGCCAGCAGTCAAGCGGGACGGCCGAACACCGGGGAGCTGTTTTTT. The variable domain in full, completed from reference TRBV28 and TRBJ2-2, reads DVKVTQSSRYLVKRTGEKVFLECVQDMDHENMFWYRQDPGLGLRLIYFSYDVKMKEKGDIPEGYSVSREKKERFSLILESASTNQTSMYLCASSQAGRPNTGELFFGEGSRLTVL.

With respect to this clone: The germline gene is not matched at one end of the junction; a read error may be the cause. The genes are TRBV7-9 and TRBJ1-1, with D possibly matching TRBD1 (6 bases). The CDR3 totals 15 residues. Germline-derived CDR1 and CDR2 are SEHNR and FQNEAQ (reference sequence). The CDR3 DNA follows: TGTTCCAGCAGCTTAGAAGGGAGGGGGGGCACTGAAGCTTTCTTT. Translation: CSSSLEGRGGTEAFF.

V gene TRBV7-9 combines with J gene TRBJ2-1; maybe TRBD1 (6 bases). Germline loops: CDR1 SEHNR, CDR2 FQNEAQ (reference sequence). This CDR3 contains 16 residues. V was cut by 5 bases and J by 4 bases, with 18 bases left in between. The CDR3 sequence: CASSRNPAGVYNEQFF. The CDR3 nucleotides read TGTGCCAGCAGCCGAAATCCGGCAGGGGTTTACAATGAGCAGTTCTTC.

This chain connects TRBV5-1 to TRBJ2-1, with TRBD2 identical over 8 bases. The length of the CDR3 is 17 residues. Germline trimming cut 4 bases from V and 6 bases from J; bases unmatched to any gene: 15. Looked up from germline, CDR1 is SGHRS and CDR2 is YFSETQ. CDR3 DNA: TGCGCCAGCAGCAAATCCCCCTTGGCGGGGGGCGGCAATGAGCAGTTCTTC. Protein product: CASSKSPLAGGGNEQFF.

In its sample, this clone was seen a few times. The chain uses TRBV11-2 and TRBJ2-7; TRBD2 agrees at 7 bases. Trimming cost V 5 bases and J 3 bases; bases outside gene matches: 10. CDR1 SGHAT and CDR2 FQNNGV come from the germline V gene. CDR3 length: 15 residues. CDR3 in DNA: TGTGCCAGCAGCCCCGCGGGGGAGGGCTTCTACGAGCAGTACTTC. Protein: CASSPAGEGFYEQYF.

The chain has TRBV2 and TRBJ2-1; 16 bases are shared with TRBD2. This CDR3 comprises 18 residues. Trimming cost V 0 bases and J 5 bases; bases outside gene matches: 4. CDR1 SNHLY and CDR2 FYNNEI come from the germline V gene. CDR3 protein: CASSEAGLAGGVNNEQFF. CDR3 nucleotides: TGTGCCAGCAGTGAAGCGGGACTAGCGGGGGGGGTGAACAATGAGCAGTTCTTC.

The chain carries TRBV28 and TRBJ2-7; 7 bases fit TRBD2. The CDR3 covers 14 residues. The germline V gene has CDR1 MDHEN and CDR2 SYDVKM. With 5 bases clipped from V and 5 bases from J, the junction kept 9 bases outside the gene matches. DNA of the CDR3: TGTGCCAGCAGTACCCCCGGACTAGTCCACGAGCAGTACTTC. Translation gives CASSTPGLVHEQYF.

The CDR3 sequence: CASSLLGGGQETQYF. CDR3 nucleotide sequence: TGTGCCAGCAGCTTATTGGGGGGAGGTCAAGAGACCCAGTACTTC. This chain uses TRBV7-2 with TRBJ2-5; possible D gene TRBD2, 6 bases. Germline V gene data show CDR1 as SGHTA and CDR2 as FQGNSA. Deletions cut 2 bases from V and 2 bases from J, with 12 bases between. The CDR3 spans 15 residues.